These 22 T cell receptor beta chains were sequenced from one sample in a study of cytotoxic CD8 clonotypes in ibrutinib-treated CLL. The assay was immunoSEQ multiplex PCR, and TCRdb's table has in-frame clones only and misses some. The data show around 310,000 clones, roughly 79% seen once. Sequenced material: PBMCs, taken before ibrutinib treatment. The origin of the receptors is a human donor with chronic lymphocytic leukemia.

This rearrangement joins TRBV30 to TRBJ1-2, with D uncertain. With 0 bases removed from V and 10 bases from J, the gap between germline ends came to 15 bases. Germline lookup yields CDR1 GTSNPN and CDR2 SVGIG (reference sequence). The length of the CDR3 is 13 residues. DNA of the CDR3: TGTGCCTGGAGTGTAAAAGGGAGATTAGACTACACCTTC. Translating it yields CAWSVKGRLDYTF.

The chain couples TRBV11-2 to TRBJ1-2; TRBD1 is a possible D gene (5 bases). The CDR3 contains 13 residues. Trimming cost V 6 bases and J 6 bases, with 14 bases left between them. Germline V gene data show CDR1 as SGHAT and CDR2 as FQNNGV. The CDR3 protein is CASSFGGSDGYTF. The CDR3 nucleotides are TGTGCCAGCAGTTTCGGGGGATCCGATGGCTACACCTTC. The full variable domain, in which reference TRBV11-2 and TRBJ1-2 provide the parts outside the CDR3, is EAGVAQSPRYKIIEKRQSVAFWCNPISGHATLYWYQQILGQGPKLLIQFQNNGVVDDSQLPKDRFSAERLKGVDSTLKIQPAKLEDSAVYLCASSFGGSDGYTFGSGTRLTVV.

The chain has TRBV7-9 and TRBJ2-7; no firm D call. Germline CDR1 reads SEHNR; CDR2 reads FQNEAQ (reference sequence). The CDR3 has 13 residues. V gave up 5 bases and J gave up 3 bases, with 11 bases separating them. CDR3 protein: CASSIGPGYEQYF. The DNA of the CDR3 is TGTGCCAGCAGCATAGGACCAGGCTACGAGCAGTACTTC.

This clone was seen a few times. Other nucleotide sequences in the sample specify the same CDR3. The chain carries TRBV2 and TRBJ2-5, with 8 nucleotides matching TRBD1. Germline CDR1 reads SNHLY; CDR2 reads FYNNEI. The CDR3 is 14 residues long. J lost 5 bases, V lost 5 bases, and 7 bases had no gene match. The CDR3 reads CASSPQGAGETQYF. Written as DNA, the CDR3 is TGTGCCAGCAGTCCTCAGGGGGCAGGGGAGACCCAGTACTTC.

The V gene is TRBV2, the J gene TRBJ2-7, with TRBD2 identical over 7 bases. The germline V gene encodes CDR1 SNHLY and CDR2 FYNNEI. The V segment lost 1 base and the J segment 6 bases; nucleotides outside the gene matches: 6. The CDR3 is 14 amino acids. CDR3 region: CASSEVVGGGEQYF. The CDR3 coding sequence is TGTGCCAGCAGTGAAGTAGTTGGCGGGGGCGAGCAGTACTTC.

The chain links TRBV6-5 to TRBJ2-7, with TRBD2 matching over 9 bases. This CDR3 has 16 residues. J gave up 3 bases and V 4 bases, and 10 bases lay outside the gene matches. CDR1 and CDR2 from the germline V gene are MNHEY and SVGAGI. The chain's CDR3 is CASSLRTSAIYYEQYF. CDR3 coding DNA: TGTGCCAGCAGTTTAAGGACTAGCGCTATCTACTACGAGCAGTACTTC.

The rearrangement joins TRBV5-1 to TRBJ2-5; TRBD2 matches 11 bases. Germline V lookup: CDR1 SGHRS, CDR2 YFSETQ. Losses at the gene ends were 3 bases for V and 0 bases for J; bases not matched to a gene: 4. The CDR3 totals 16 residues. CDR3 coding DNA: TGCGCCAGCAGCTGGGGGACTAGCGGAGACCAAGAGACCCAGTACTTC. This codes for CASSWGTSGDQETQYF.

This CDR3 is CASSKAMDRDTQYF. The CDR3 DNA reads TGTGCCAGCAGCAAAGCAATGGACAGAGATACGCAGTATTTT. The V call is TRBV5-4, the J call TRBJ2-3, with D possibly being TRBD1 (6 bases). Germline CDR1 SGHNT, CDR2 YYREEE (reference sequence). The CDR3 sequence is 14 residues long. V lost 4 bases and J 5 bases, leaving 14 bases between the germline ends. The full variable domain, in which reference TRBV5-4 and TRBJ2-3 provide the parts outside the CDR3, is ETGVTQSPTHLIKTRGQQVTLRCSSQSGHNTVSWYQQALGQGPQFIFQYYREEENGRGNFPPRFSGLQFPNYSSELNVNALELDDSALYLCASSKAMDRDTQYFGPGTRLTVL.

This clone was detected only once. This chain joins TRBV5-4 and TRBJ2-1; 9 bases fit TRBD2. J gave up 4 bases and V 2 bases, and 7 bases lay outside the gene matches. This CDR3 has 16 residues. The germline V gene has CDR1 SGHNT and CDR2 YYREEE (reference sequence). In DNA form, the CDR3 reads TGTGCCAGCAGCTTTTCGGCGGGAGGGCCTTACAATGAGCAGTTCTTC. This sequence encodes CASSFSAGGPYNEQFF.

The chain joins TRBV9 to TRBJ2-7, with a tentative D call TRBD2 (6 bases). Germline lookup yields CDR1 SGDLS and CDR2 YYNGEE. The V end lost 5 bases, the J end lost 7 bases, and 16 bases lay between the germline ends. CDR3 length: 13 amino acids. CDR3 in amino acids: CASSTGTRGEQYF. The CDR3 DNA is TGTGCCAGCAGTACTGGGACTCGCGGGGAGCAGTACTTC.

This sequence joins TRBV13 and TRBJ2-1; D gene uncertain. The germline V gene encodes CDR1 PRHDT and CDR2 FYEKMQ (reference sequence). V lost 2 bases to trimming and J lost 0 bases, with 8 bases between them. This CDR3 contains 15 residues. The CDR3 reads CASSLSLGSYNEQFF. CDR3 coding DNA: TGTGCCAGCAGCTTATCTTTAGGCTCCTACAATGAGCAGTTCTTC.

This clone was seen a few times. V gene TRBV14 combines with J gene TRBJ2-1, with D maybe TRBD2 (5 bases). Germline V lookup: CDR1 SGHDN, CDR2 FVKESK. CDR3 size: 14 residues. Between the trimmed V and J ends, which lost 0 bases and 15 bases, there was a span of 18 bases. CDR3 nucleotides: TGTGCCAGCAGCCAAGATCGGGTTGGGAGCAAACGGTTCTTC. This sequence encodes CASSQDRVGSKRFF.

The V call is TRBV5-1, the J call TRBJ2-2; D possibly uses TRBD1 or TRBD2 (5 bases each). This CDR3 is 16 amino acids long. Trimming shortened V by 1 base and J by 0 bases, and 10 bases separated the two germline ends. From germline, CDR1 is SGHRS and CDR2 YFSETQ. The CDR3 protein is CASSLWDRTNTGELFF. In DNA form, the CDR3 reads TGCGCCAGCAGCTTGTGGGACCGAACGAACACCGGGGAGCTGTTTTTT.

The chain combines TRBV30 with TRBJ2-7; 10 nucleotides agree with TRBD2. Germline V CDR1 and CDR2: GTSNPN, SVGIG (reference sequence). V shed 3 bases and J 2 bases; nucleotides not matched to a gene: 7. The CDR3 loop spans 15 amino acids. In nucleotides, the CDR3 is TGTGCCTGGAGAATCGGACTAGCGGAGGCCTACGAGCAGTACTTC. It specifies CAWRIGLAEAYEQYF.

The chain carries TRBV9 and TRBJ2-1; D remains ambiguous. The CDR3 totals 12 residues. The V gene lost 2 bases and the J gene lost 5 bases, with 5 bases spanning the gap. CDR1 is SGDLS, CDR2 YYNGEE, per germline. DNA for the CDR3: TGTGCCAGCAGCGTCGAGAACAATGAGCAGTTCTTC. Its protein product is CASSVENNEQFF.

J is TRBJ2-5 and V is TRBV27, with a weak D call TRBD2 (5 bases). The CDR3 runs to 13 residues. V was pared by 2 bases and J by 8 bases, with 12 bases between. From germline, CDR1 is MNHEY and CDR2 SMNVEV (reference sequence). The CDR3 DNA reads as TGTGCCAGCAGTTTAAGCGGAACCGTAACCCAGTACTTC. Protein: CASSLSGTVTQYF.

A single count supports this clone. This sequence joins TRBV5-6 and TRBJ2-1; D is unclear. CDR1 and CDR2 (germline): SGHDT, YYEEEE. The CDR3 length is 11 residues. V lost 4 bases and J lost 10, with 9 bases in between. This CDR3 reads CASSVLGEQFF. As DNA, the CDR3 is TGTGCCAGCAGCGTCCTGGGGGAGCAGTTCTTC.

This rearrangement joins TRBV29-1 to TRBJ2-3; TRBD2 is a possible D gene (5 bases). Germline values: CDR1 SQVTM, CDR2 ANQGSEA. The CDR3 consists of 16 residues. V was pared by 4 bases and J by 0 bases, with 17 bases between. The CDR3: CSVAYRGQTSTDTQYF. The CDR3 DNA reads as TGCAGCGTTGCCTACCGAGGGCAGACTAGCACAGATACGCAGTATTTT.

This clone has a single count. In nucleotides, the CDR3 is TGTGCCAGCGGACCAAACGGAGGTTGGGAGACCCAGTACTTC. It specifies CASGPNGGWETQYF. The J gene is TRBJ2-5, the V gene TRBV7-2, with a tentative D call TRBD2 (5 bases). The CDR3 loop spans 14 amino acids. CDR1 and CDR2 from the germline V gene are SGHTA and FQGNSA. V dropped 8 bases and J dropped 5 bases, with 18 bases sitting between them. Complete variable domain (other parts from reference TRBV7-2 and TRBJ2-5): GAGVSQSPSNKVTEKGKDVELRCDPISGHTALYWYRQSLGQGLEFLIYFQGNSAPDKSGLPSDRFSAERTGGSVSTLTIQRTQQEDSAVYLCASGPNGGWETQYFGPGTRLLVL.

V usage is TRBV2 and J usage is TRBJ2-2, with 11 bases fitting TRBD2. This CDR3 is 14 amino acids long. Trimming removed 6 bases from V and 4 bases from J; junction bases left unmatched: 1. CDR1 and CDR2 from the germline V gene are SNHLY and FYNNEI. CDR3 amino acids: CASRGLAVTGELFF. The CDR3 DNA is TGTGCCAGCAGGGGACTAGCGGTCACCGGGGAGCTGTTTTTT.

The chain carries TRBV19 and TRBJ1-1; maybe TRBD1 (6 bases). Deletions cut 5 bases from V and 3 bases from J, with 10 bases between. The V gene's germline CDR1 is LNHDA and CDR2 SQIVND (reference sequence). The CDR3 contains 13 residues. The CDR3 nucleotides are TGTGCCAGTAGTGGACAGTCGGACACTGAAGCTTTCTTT. This encodes CASSGQSDTEAFF.

The rearrangement links TRBV19 to TRBJ2-5; 8 bases align to TRBD1. The trim removed 3 bases at V and 4 bases at J, leaving 10 bases unmatched. The CDR3 has 16 amino acids. Germline lookup yields CDR1 LNHDA and CDR2 SQIVND (reference sequence). Written as DNA, the CDR3 is TGTGCCAGTAGTATCGGGTCAGGGGGCGCGGGAGAGACCCAGTACTTC. It is translated as CASSIGSGGAGETQYF.